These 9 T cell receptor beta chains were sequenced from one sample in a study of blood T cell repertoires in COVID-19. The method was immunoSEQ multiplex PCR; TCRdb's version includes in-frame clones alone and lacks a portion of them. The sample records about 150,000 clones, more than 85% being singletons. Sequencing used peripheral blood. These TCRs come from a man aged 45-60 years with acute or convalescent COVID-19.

The CDR3 region is CASSYSDRAFYGYTF. CDR3 in DNA: TGTGCCAGCAGTTACTCGGACAGGGCGTTCTATGGCTACACCTTC. The chain links TRBV6-5 to TRBJ1-2, with 8 bases fitting TRBD1. CDR3 length equals 15 residues. V lost 0 bases to trimming and J lost 4 bases; unmatched junction nucleotides: 4. From germline, CDR1 is MNHEY and CDR2 SVGAGI.

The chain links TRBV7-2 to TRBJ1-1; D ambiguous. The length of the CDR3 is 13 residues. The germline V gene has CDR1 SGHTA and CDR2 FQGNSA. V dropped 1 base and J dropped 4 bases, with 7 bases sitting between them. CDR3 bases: TGTGCCAGCAGCTTAGACCCGAGCACTGAAGCTTTCTTT. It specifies CASSLDPSTEAFF.

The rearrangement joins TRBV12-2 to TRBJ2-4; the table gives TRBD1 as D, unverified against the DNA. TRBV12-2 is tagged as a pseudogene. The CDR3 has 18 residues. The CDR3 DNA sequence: TGTGCAAGTCGCTCCCAATGGAAGGGACATCTAGCCAAAAACATTCAGTACTTC. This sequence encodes CASRSQWKGHLAKNIQYF.

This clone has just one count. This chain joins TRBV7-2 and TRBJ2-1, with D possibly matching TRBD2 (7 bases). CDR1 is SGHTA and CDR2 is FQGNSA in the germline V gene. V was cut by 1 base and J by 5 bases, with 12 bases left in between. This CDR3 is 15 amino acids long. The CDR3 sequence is CASSLEYGGHNEQFF. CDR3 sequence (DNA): TGTGCCAGCAGCTTAGAATACGGGGGGCACAATGAGCAGTTCTTC.

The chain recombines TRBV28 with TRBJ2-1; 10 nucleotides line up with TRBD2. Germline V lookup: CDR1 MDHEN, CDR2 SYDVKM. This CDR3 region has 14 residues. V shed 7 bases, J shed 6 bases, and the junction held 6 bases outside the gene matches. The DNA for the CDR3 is TGTGCCAGCATCACTAGCGGGGCCGGCAATGAGCAGTTCTTC. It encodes CASITSGAGNEQFF.

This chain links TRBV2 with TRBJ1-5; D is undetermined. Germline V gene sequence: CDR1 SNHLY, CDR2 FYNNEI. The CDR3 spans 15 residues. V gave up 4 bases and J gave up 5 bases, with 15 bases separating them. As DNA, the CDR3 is TGTGCCAGCAGTGCCCGGACCGGGAACTATCAGCCCCAGCATTTT. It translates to CASSARTGNYQPQHF.

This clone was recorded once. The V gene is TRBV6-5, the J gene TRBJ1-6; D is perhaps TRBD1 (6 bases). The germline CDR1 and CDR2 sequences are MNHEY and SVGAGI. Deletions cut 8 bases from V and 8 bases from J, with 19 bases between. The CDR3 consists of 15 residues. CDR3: CASARGFMMDSPLHF. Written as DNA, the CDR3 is TGTGCCAGCGCTAGGGGGTTTATGATGGATTCACCCCTCCACTTT.

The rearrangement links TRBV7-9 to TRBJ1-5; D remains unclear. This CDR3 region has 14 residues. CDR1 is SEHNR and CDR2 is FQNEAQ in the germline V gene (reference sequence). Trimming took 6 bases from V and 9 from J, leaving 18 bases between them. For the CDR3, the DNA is TGTGCCAGCAGTTCGTCGGGTGAACCGGGGCCCCAGCATTTT. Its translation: CASSSSGEPGPQHF.

The CDR3 nucleotides read TGTGCCAGCAGCTATCCGAGGAACACTGAAGCTTTCTTT. Amino acid sequence: CASSYPRNTEAFF. The chain combines TRBV7-8 with TRBJ1-1; D uncertain. This CDR3 comprises 13 residues. Germline CDR1 SGHVS, CDR2 FQNEAQ. V was cut by 4 bases and J by 1 base, with 7 bases left in between.